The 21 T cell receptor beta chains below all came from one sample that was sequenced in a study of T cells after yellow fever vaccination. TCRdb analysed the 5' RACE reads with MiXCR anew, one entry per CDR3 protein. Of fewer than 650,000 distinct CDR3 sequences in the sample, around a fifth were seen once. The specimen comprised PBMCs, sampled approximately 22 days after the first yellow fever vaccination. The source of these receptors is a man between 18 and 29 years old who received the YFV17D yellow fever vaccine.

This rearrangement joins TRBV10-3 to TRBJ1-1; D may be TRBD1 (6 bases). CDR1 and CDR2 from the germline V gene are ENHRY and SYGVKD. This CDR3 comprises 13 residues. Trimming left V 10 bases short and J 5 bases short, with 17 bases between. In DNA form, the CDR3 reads TGTGCCAGCGGACAGCGCCTAAGAACTGAAGCTTTCTTT. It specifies CASGQRLRTEAFF.

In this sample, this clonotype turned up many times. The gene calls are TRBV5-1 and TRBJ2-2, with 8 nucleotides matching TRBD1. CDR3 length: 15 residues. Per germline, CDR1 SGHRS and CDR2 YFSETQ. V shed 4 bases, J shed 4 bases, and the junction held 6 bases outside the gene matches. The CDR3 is CASSLTTGGTGELFF. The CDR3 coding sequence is TGCGCCAGCAGCCTAACCACAGGGGGCACCGGGGAGCTGTTTTTT.

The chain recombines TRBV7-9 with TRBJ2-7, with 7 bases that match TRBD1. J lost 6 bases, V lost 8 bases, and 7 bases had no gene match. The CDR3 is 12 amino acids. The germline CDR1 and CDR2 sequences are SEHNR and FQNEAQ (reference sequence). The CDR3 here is CASGQVDGEQYV. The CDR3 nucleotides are TGTGCCAGCGGACAGGTTGACGGCGAGCAGTACGTC.

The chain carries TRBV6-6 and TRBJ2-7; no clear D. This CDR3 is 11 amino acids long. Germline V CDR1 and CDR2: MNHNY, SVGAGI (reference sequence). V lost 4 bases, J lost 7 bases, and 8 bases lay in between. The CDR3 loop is CASSSMWEQYF. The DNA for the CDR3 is TGTGCCAGCAGTTCTATGTGGGAGCAGTACTTC.

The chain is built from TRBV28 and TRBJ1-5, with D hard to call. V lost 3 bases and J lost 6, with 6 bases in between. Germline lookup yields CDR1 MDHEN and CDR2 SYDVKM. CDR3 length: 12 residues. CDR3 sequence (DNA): TGTGCCAGCAGTTTTAAGGGTCAGCCCCAGCATTTT. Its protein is CASSFKGQPQHF.

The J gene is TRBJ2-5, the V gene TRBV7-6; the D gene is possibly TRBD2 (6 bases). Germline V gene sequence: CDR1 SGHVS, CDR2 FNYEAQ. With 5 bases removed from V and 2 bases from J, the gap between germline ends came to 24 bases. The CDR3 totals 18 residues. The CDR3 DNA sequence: TGTGCCAGCAGCCCACCCACTGTGTGGGAGGATCGGCAAGAGACCCAGTACTTC. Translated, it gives CASSPPTVWEDRQETQYF.

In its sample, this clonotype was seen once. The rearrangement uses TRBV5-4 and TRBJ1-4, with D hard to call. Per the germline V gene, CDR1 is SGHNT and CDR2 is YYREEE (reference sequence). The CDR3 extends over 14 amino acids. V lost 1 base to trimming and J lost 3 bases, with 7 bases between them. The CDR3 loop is CASSLSGSNEKLFF. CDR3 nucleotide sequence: TGTGCCAGCAGCTTGTCAGGTTCTAATGAAAAACTGTTTTTT.

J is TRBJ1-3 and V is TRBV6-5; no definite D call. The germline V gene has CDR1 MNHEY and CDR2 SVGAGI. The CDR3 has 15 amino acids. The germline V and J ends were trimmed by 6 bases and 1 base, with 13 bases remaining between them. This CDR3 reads CASSRRSSSGNTIYF. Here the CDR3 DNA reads TGTGCCAGCAGCCGGCGATCCAGTTCTGGAAACACCATATATTTT.

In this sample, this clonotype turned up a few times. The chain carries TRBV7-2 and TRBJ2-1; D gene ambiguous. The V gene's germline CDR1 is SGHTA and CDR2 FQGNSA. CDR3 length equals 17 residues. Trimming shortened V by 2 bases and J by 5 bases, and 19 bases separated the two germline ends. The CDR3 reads CASSLWVTKKVNNEQFF. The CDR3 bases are TGTGCCAGCAGCTTATGGGTGACAAAGAAAGTGAACAATGAGCAGTTCTTC.

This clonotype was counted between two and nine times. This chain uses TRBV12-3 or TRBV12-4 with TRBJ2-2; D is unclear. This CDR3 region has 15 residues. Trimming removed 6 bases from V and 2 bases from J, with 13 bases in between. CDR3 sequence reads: CASRTNPPNTGELFF. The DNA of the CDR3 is TGTGCCAGCAGAACCAACCCTCCCAACACCGGGGAGCTGTTTTTT.

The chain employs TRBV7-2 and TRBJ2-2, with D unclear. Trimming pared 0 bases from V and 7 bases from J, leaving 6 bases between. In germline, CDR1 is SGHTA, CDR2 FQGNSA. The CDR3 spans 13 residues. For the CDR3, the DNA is TGTGCCAGCAGCTTAGCGGCCGGCGGGGAGCTGTTTTTT. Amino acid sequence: CASSLAAGGELFF.

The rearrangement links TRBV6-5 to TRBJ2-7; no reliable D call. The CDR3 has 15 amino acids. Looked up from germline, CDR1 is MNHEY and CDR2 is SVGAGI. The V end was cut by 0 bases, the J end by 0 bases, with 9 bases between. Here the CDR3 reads CASSYSLSPSYEQYF. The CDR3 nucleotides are TGTGCCAGCAGTTACTCTTTGTCTCCCTCCTACGAGCAGTACTTC.

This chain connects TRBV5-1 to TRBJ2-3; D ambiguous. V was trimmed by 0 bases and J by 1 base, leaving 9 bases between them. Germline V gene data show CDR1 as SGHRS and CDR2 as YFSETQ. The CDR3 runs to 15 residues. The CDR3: CASSLGFGGTDTQYF. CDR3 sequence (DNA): TGCGCCAGCAGCTTGGGCTTTGGGGGCACAGATACGCAGTATTTT.

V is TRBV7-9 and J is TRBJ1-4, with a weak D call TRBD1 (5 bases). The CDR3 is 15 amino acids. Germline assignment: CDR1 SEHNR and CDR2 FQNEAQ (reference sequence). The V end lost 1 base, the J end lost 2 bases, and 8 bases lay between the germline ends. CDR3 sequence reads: CASSLGRQTNEKLFF. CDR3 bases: TGTGCCAGCAGCTTAGGCCGACAGACTAATGAAAAACTGTTTTTT.

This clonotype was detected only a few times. The CDR3 nucleotides read TGTGCCAGTACGGGGGCCACCTACAATGAGCAGTTCTCCAATGAGCAGTTCTTC. Translated, it gives CASTGATYNEQFSNEQFF. This chain uses TRBV19 with TRBJ2-1, with D perhaps matching TRBD1 or TRBD2 (6 bases each). Per germline, CDR1 LNHDA and CDR2 SQIVND (reference sequence). V lost 7 bases and J lost 6, with 28 bases in between. This CDR3 has 18 amino acids. The whole variable domain, remainder taken from reference TRBV19 and TRBJ2-1, is DGGITQSPKYLFRKEGQNVTLSCEQNLNHDAMYWYRQDPGQGLRLIYYSQIVNDFQKGDIAEGYSVSREKKESFPLTVTSAQKNPTAFYLCASTGATYNEQFSNEQFFGPGTRLTVL.

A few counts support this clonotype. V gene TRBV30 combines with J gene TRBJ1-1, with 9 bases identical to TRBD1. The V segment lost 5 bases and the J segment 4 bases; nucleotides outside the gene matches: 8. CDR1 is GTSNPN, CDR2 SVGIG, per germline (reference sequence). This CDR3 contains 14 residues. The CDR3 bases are TGTGCCTGGTCCCCGACAGGGGGGTCCACTGAAGCTTTCTTT. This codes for CAWSPTGGSTEAFF.

The CDR3 DNA reads TGTGCCAGCAGCGTGGTTGGCAGTCTCCACGAGCAGTACTTC. Translation: CASSVVGSLHEQYF. The chain couples TRBV6-1 to TRBJ2-7; D is ambiguous. Germline V gene data show CDR1 as MNHNS and CDR2 as SASEGT. This CDR3 spans 14 amino acids. V was clipped by 6 bases and J by 5 bases, with 17 bases between them.

CDR3 loop: CASKVGGGIANTGELFF. CDR3 coding DNA: TGTGCCAGCAAAGTAGGGGGGGGTATCGCGAACACCGGGGAGCTGTTTTTT. The J gene is TRBJ2-2, the V gene TRBV12-3 or TRBV12-4; D possibly corresponds to TRBD2 (7 bases). Trimming took off 7 bases at V and 0 bases at J, with 18 bases between the two ends. This CDR3 is built from 17 residues.

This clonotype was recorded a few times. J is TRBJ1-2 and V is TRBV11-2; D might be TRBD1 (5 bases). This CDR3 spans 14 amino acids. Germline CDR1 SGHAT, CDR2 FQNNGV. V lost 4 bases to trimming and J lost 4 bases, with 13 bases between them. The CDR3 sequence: CASSSVGHPYGYTF. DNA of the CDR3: TGTGCCAGCAGCTCCGTAGGACACCCCTATGGCTACACCTTC.

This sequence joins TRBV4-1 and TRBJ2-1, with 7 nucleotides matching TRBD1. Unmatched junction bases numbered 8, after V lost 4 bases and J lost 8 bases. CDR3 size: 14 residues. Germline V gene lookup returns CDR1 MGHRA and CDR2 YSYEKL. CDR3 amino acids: CASSPQGVSDEQFF. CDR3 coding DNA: TGCGCCAGCAGCCCCCAGGGGGTGAGCGATGAGCAGTTCTTC.

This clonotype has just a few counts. CDR3 in amino acids: CAIGLGTGTNVDTQYF. CDR3 DNA sequence: TGTGCCATAGGGCTTGGGACAGGGACAAACGTGGATACGCAGTATTTT. This rearrangement joins TRBV10-3 to TRBJ2-3, with 9 bases aligning to TRBD1. The trim removed 9 bases at V and 6 bases at J, leaving 16 bases unmatched. The CDR3 covers 16 residues. Per the germline V gene, CDR1 is ENHRY and CDR2 is SYGVKD.